These 29 T cell receptor beta chains originate from one sample sequenced in a study of T-cell memory formation after mild COVID-19. One entry per CDR3 protein results from TCRdb running MiXCR on the 5' RACE reads. The table shows roughly 250,000 distinct CDR3 sequences, with roughly 17% occurring only once. Sample: PBMCs or a T cell subset sorted from them (not recorded which). The receptors derive from a man aged 18 to 30 who had mild COVID-19 (a few samples of this study predate the infection). Cell type and time point are not known.

V is TRBV18 and J is TRBJ1-4; TRBD1 aligns across 9 bases. The germline V gene has CDR1 KGHSH and CDR2 LQKENI. CDR3 length equals 14 residues. V lost 6 bases and J lost 5; bases outside the gene matches: 4. In DNA, the CDR3 is TGTGCCAGCTCGCCCGGGACAGGGAATGAAAAACTGTTTTTT. This sequence encodes CASSPGTGNEKLFF.

This clonotype was found a few times. This sequence joins TRBV4-3 and TRBJ1-3; no definite D call. Trimming shortened V by 3 bases and J by 4 bases, and 7 bases separated the two germline ends. The CDR3 consists of 13 residues. CDR1 is LGHNA and CDR2 is YSLEER in the germline V gene. The CDR3: CASSQFNGNTIYF. CDR3 DNA: TGCGCCAGCAGCCAGTTCAACGGAAACACCATATATTTT.

This clonotype has just a few counts. The rearrangement links TRBV20-1 to TRBJ2-5, with D possibly being TRBD2 (7 bases). Germline V gives CDR1 DFQATT, CDR2 SNEGSKA (reference sequence). V lost 6 bases and J lost 1, with 21 bases in between. The CDR3 totals 16 residues. CDR3 sequence (DNA): TGCAGTGCCCCCCAGTGGGCGGGGGCCTCCCAAGAGACCCAGTACTTC. Translating it yields CSAPQWAGASQETQYF.

This chain connects TRBV7-2 to TRBJ2-5; tentative D call: TRBD2 (5 bases). V lost 5 bases and J 2 bases, leaving 12 bases between the germline ends. CDR3 length: 14 amino acids. From germline, CDR1 is SGHTA and CDR2 FQGNSA. The CDR3 sequence is CASSASGNQETQYF. CDR3 coding DNA: TGTGCCAGCAGCGCCTCCGGGAATCAAGAGACCCAGTACTTC.

The rearrangement uses TRBV18 and TRBJ2-5; TRBD2 agrees at 10 bases. V shed 0 bases and J 6 bases; nucleotides not matched to a gene: 7. In germline, CDR1 is KGHSH, CDR2 LQKENI. The CDR3 length is 16 residues. CDR3 DNA: TGTGCCAGCTCACCACCCGAAGGGACTAGCGCGAAGACCCAGTACTTC. This sequence encodes CASSPPEGTSAKTQYF.

The sample holds a few counts of this clonotype. The rearrangement uses TRBV10-3 and TRBJ1-4; D uncertain. V was trimmed by 0 bases and J by 8 bases, leaving 4 bases between them. Germline V lookup: CDR1 ENHRY, CDR2 SYGVKD. The CDR3 runs to 12 residues. The CDR3 reads CAISESREKLFF. The CDR3 DNA follows: TGTGCCATCAGTGAGTCGCGCGAAAAACTGTTTTTT.

V gene TRBV2 combines with J gene TRBJ1-2; D ambiguous. Germline V lookup: CDR1 SNHLY, CDR2 FYNNEI. Trimming shortened V by 3 bases and J by 8 bases, and 10 bases separated the two germline ends. The CDR3 has 12 amino acids. CDR3 in amino acids: CASSDRSGGYTF. DNA for the CDR3: TGTGCCAGCAGTGACAGATCGGGAGGCTACACCTTC.

This clonotype has a count of ten or more. V is TRBV30 and J is TRBJ1-4; D unresolved. Trimming left V 3 bases short and J 0 bases short, with 5 bases between. The germline gives CDR1 GTSNPN, CDR2 SVGIG (reference sequence). The CDR3 consists of 13 residues. The CDR3 DNA reads TGTGCCTGGAGGGGAGCAACTAATGAAAAACTGTTTTTT. This gives the protein CAWRGATNEKLFF.

This rearrangement joins TRBV12-3 or TRBV12-4 to TRBJ1-2; 8 nucleotides line up with TRBD1. The V and J ends lost 4 bases and 3 bases, in that order; junction bases with no gene match: 10. The CDR3 extends over 16 amino acids. CDR3 in DNA: TGTGCCAGCAGTTCCGGGTCAGGGGGCGCATACTATGGCTACACCTTC. It is translated as CASSSGSGGAYYGYTF.

V is TRBV18 and J is TRBJ1-1; 7 nucleotides agree with TRBD1. The CDR3 contains 15 residues. After removal of 5 bases from V and 0 bases from J, the junction contained 6 bases not matched to a gene. Germline V CDR1 and CDR2: KGHSH, LQKENI. The CDR3 DNA reads as TGTGCCAGCTCAGACAGGGACCGATTGAACACTGAAGCTTTCTTT. Translated, it gives CASSDRDRLNTEAFF.

This sequence joins TRBV5-1 and TRBJ2-7, with 7 bases aligning to TRBD1. Germline CDR1 and CDR2: SGHRS and YFSETQ. The CDR3 has 14 amino acids. CDR3 nucleotides: TGCGCCAGCAGCTTGGGGGACAGATTCTACGCGCAGTACGTC. It specifies CASSLGDRFYAQYV.

This clonotype turned up a few times. The J gene is TRBJ1-2, the V gene TRBV12-3 or TRBV12-4; D gene uncertain. The CDR3 has 12 amino acids. V was cut by 6 bases and J by 5 bases, with 10 bases left in between. Here the CDR3 reads CASRLNGYGYTF. The CDR3 nucleotides are TGTGCCAGCAGGCTCAACGGGTATGGCTACACCTTC.

The gene calls are TRBV4-3 and TRBJ1-1; 7 bases agree with TRBD1. The CDR3 covers 17 residues. V was clipped by 0 bases and J by 5 bases; unmatched bases: 12. Germline V gene sequence: CDR1 LGHNA, CDR2 YSLEER. The chain's CDR3 is CASSQEIGQTGSTEAFF. The CDR3 coding sequence is TGCGCCAGCAGCCAAGAGATAGGCCAGACAGGGAGTACTGAAGCTTTCTTT.

In its sample, this clonotype was seen a few times. The rearrangement links TRBV7-2 to TRBJ1-6; D call uncertain. Germline CDR1 is SGHTA and CDR2 is FQGNSA. This CDR3 comprises 13 residues. Trimming cost V 2 bases and J 10 bases, with 9 bases left between them. The CDR3 region is CASSLSGSSPLHF. DNA for the CDR3: TGTGCCAGCAGCTTAAGTGGCAGCTCACCCCTCCACTTT. The entire variable domain, with the rest obtained from reference TRBV7-2 and TRBJ1-6, is as follows: GAGVSQSPSNKVTEKGKDVELRCDPISGHTALYWYRQSLGQGLEFLIYFQGNSAPDKSGLPSDRFSAERTGGSVSTLTIQRTQQEDSAVYLCASSLSGSSPLHFGNGTRLTVT.

This clonotype was observed a handful of times. V is TRBV5-6 and J is TRBJ2-2, with TRBD1 matching over 10 bases. The CDR3 loop spans 16 amino acids. CDR1 is SGHDT and CDR2 is YYEEEE in the germline V gene. The ends lost 5 bases at V and 0 bases at J; junction bases unmatched: 4. The DNA for the CDR3 is TGTGCCAGCAGTCGGGACAGGGGTGCGAACACCGGGGAGCTGTTTTTT. Residues: CASSRDRGANTGELFF. Variable domain in full (rest from reference TRBV5-6 and TRBJ2-2): DAGVTQSPTHLIKTRGQQVTLRCSPKSGHDTVSWYQQALGQGPQFIFQYYEEEERQRGNFPDRFSGHQFPNYSSELNVNALLLGDSALYLCASSRDRGANTGELFFGEGSRLTVL.

V usage is TRBV29-1 and J usage is TRBJ2-5; TRBD1 matches at 8 bases. Germline trimming cut 6 bases from V and 6 bases from J; bases unmatched to any gene: 9. The V gene's germline CDR1 is SQVTM and CDR2 ANQGSEA. This CDR3 has 13 residues. CDR3 sequence reads: CSVGQGFGQTQYF. The CDR3 DNA sequence: TGCAGCGTCGGACAGGGATTTGGTCAGACCCAGTACTTC. The variable domain in full, with the rest retrieved from reference TRBV29-1 and TRBJ2-5, is SAVISQKPSRDICQRGTSLTIQCQVDSQVTMMFWYRQQPGQSLTLIATANQGSEATYESGFVIDKFPISRPNLTFSTLTVSNMSPEDSSIYLCSVGQGFGQTQYFGPGTRLLVL.

This clonotype was recorded a few times. The V and J genes are TRBV12-3 or TRBV12-4 and TRBJ2-3, with 7 nucleotides matching TRBD2. The ends lost 7 bases at V and 2 bases at J; junction bases unmatched: 6. CDR3 length: 14 residues. This CDR3 is CASKTGLNTDTQYF. In DNA, the CDR3 is TGTGCCAGCAAAACGGGACTAAACACAGATACGCAGTATTTT.

This clonotype was counted at least ten times. The J gene is TRBJ2-7, the V gene TRBV9; D ambiguous. Trimming pared 3 bases from V and 6 bases from J, leaving 13 bases between. Per germline, CDR1 SGDLS and CDR2 YYNGEE. The CDR3 length is 13 residues. CDR3 bases: TGTGCCAGCAGCGCTCAGACCGTCTCCGAGCAGTACTTC. Translated: CASSAQTVSEQYF.

The table lists this clonotype with a few counts. V usage is TRBV6-5 and J usage is TRBJ2-7, with 7 nucleotides matching TRBD1. The CDR3 runs 15 residues. V was clipped by 5 bases and J by 9 bases; unmatched bases: 16. The V gene's germline CDR1 is MNHEY and CDR2 SVGAGI. CDR3 sequence: CASSQRQGALSGQYF. As DNA, the CDR3 is TGTGCCAGCAGTCAAAGACAGGGTGCTCTATCGGGGCAGTACTTC.

This sequence joins TRBV12-3 or TRBV12-4 and TRBJ2-5, with unresolved D. CDR3 length: 13 amino acids. V lost 5 bases, J lost 7 bases, and 14 bases lay in between. The CDR3 nucleotides read TGTGCCAGCAGTCTCGACTCTGATGCGACCCAGTACTTC. This gives the protein CASSLDSDATQYF.

This chain links TRBV5-6 with TRBJ2-4; D call uncertain. The V end was cut by 1 base, the J end by 4 bases, with 12 bases between. The germline V gene has CDR1 SGHDT and CDR2 YYEEEE. This CDR3 comprises 15 residues. CDR3: CASSLTQTIKNIQYF. In nucleotides, the CDR3 is TGTGCCAGCAGCTTGACACAGACGATAAAAAACATTCAGTACTTC.

The chain carries TRBV5-1 and TRBJ2-7, with no clear D. This CDR3 has 14 residues. V was shortened by 0 bases and J by 6 bases, with 13 bases between the two germline ends. From germline, CDR1 is SGHRS and CDR2 YFSETQ. The chain's CDR3 is CASSLEVNSGEQYF. The CDR3 nucleotides are TGCGCCAGCAGCTTGGAGGTCAATTCGGGCGAGCAGTACTTC. Full variable domain (remainder filled in from reference TRBV5-1 and TRBJ2-7): KAGVTQTPRYLIKTRGQQVTLSCSPISGHRSVSWYQQTPGQGLQFLFEYFSETQRNKGNFPGRFSGRQFSNSRSEMNVSTLELGDSALYLCASSLEVNSGEQYFGPGTRLTVT.

This chain links TRBV7-8 with TRBJ2-6; the D is unclear. The germline V gene encodes CDR1 SGHVS and CDR2 FQNEAQ. The V end was cut by 6 bases, the J end by 2 bases, with 8 bases between. The CDR3 is 14 residues long. The CDR3 here is CASRWGAGANVLTF. CDR3 nucleotides: TGTGCCAGCAGGTGGGGTGCTGGGGCCAACGTCCTGACTTTC.

The chain couples TRBV4-1 to TRBJ2-2; tentatively, D is TRBD1 (5 bases). This CDR3 has 17 residues. Trimming took 0 bases from V and 4 from J, leaving 15 bases between them. The germline CDR1 and CDR2 sequences are MGHRA and YSYEKL. The CDR3 DNA reads TGCGCCAGCAGCCAAGATCAGTACGGAAGGGGCACCGGGGAGCTGTTTTTT. Its protein product is CASSQDQYGRGTGELFF.

The chain has TRBV5-1 and TRBJ2-1, with D perhaps matching TRBD1 or TRBD2 (5 bases each). CDR1 is SGHRS and CDR2 is YFSETQ in the germline V gene. V was trimmed by 2 bases and J by 7 bases, leaving 13 bases between them. The CDR3 has 14 amino acids. In nucleotides, the CDR3 is TGCGCCAGCAGCTTCGGGGACCGCTTTAATGAGCAGTTCTTC. This encodes CASSFGDRFNEQFF. Full variable domain (missing parts from reference TRBV5-1 and TRBJ2-1): KAGVTQTPRYLIKTRGQQVTLSCSPISGHRSVSWYQQTPGQGLQFLFEYFSETQRNKGNFPGRFSGRQFSNSRSEMNVSTLELGDSALYLCASSFGDRFNEQFFGPGTRLTVL.

The chain carries TRBV5-1 and TRBJ1-1; D is perhaps TRBD1 (5 bases). Germline V gives CDR1 SGHRS, CDR2 YFSETQ. The V and J ends lost 1 base and 1 base respectively, with 14 bases between them. The CDR3 has 16 residues. CDR3 residues: CASSLRSRAQNTEAFF. Here the CDR3 DNA reads TGCGCCAGCAGCTTGAGGTCCAGGGCCCAGAACACTGAAGCTTTCTTT. Supplemented by reference TRBV5-1 and TRBJ1-1, the full variable domain reads KAGVTQTPRYLIKTRGQQVTLSCSPISGHRSVSWYQQTPGQGLQFLFEYFSETQRNKGNFPGRFSGRQFSNSRSEMNVSTLELGDSALYLCASSLRSRAQNTEAFFGQGTRLTVV.

This clonotype has a handful of counts. The V gene is TRBV7-3, the J gene TRBJ2-5; no reliable D call. Germline lookup yields CDR1 SGHTA and CDR2 FQGTGA. The CDR3 runs 13 residues. V lost 4 bases and J lost 5, with 11 bases in between. The CDR3: CASSSGPLETQYF. The CDR3 DNA reads TGTGCCAGCAGCTCGGGCCCCTTGGAGACCCAGTACTTC.

The chain uses TRBV5-1 and TRBJ2-4; D may be TRBD1 (6 bases). CDR3 size: 13 residues. The V gene's germline CDR1 is SGHRS and CDR2 YFSETQ. With 4 bases removed from V and 8 bases from J, the gap between germline ends came to 13 bases. CDR3 coding DNA: TGCGCCAGCAGCGCACAGGGTTCGGACATTCAGTACTTC. Residues: CASSAQGSDIQYF.

The table lists this clonotype with a count of one. The J gene is TRBJ2-3, the V gene TRBV19, with D maybe TRBD2 (6 bases). The CDR3 length is 14 residues. The germline V gene encodes CDR1 LNHDA and CDR2 SQIVND (reference sequence). Trimming removed 3 bases at V and 7 bases at J, with 14 bases between. The CDR3 region has the DNA TGTGCCAGTAGTATCGCGCGGGGCATGAATACGCAGTATTTT. Translated, it gives CASSIARGMNTQYF.